The T cell receptor beta chain described here comes from a study of blood T cells in healthy people across ages. Findings and limits, study-wide: Unsorted PBMC input precluded a conclusive naive versus antigen-experienced comparison. The recorded TCR beta diversity per million T cells decreased in a roughly linear manner with age.

This CDR3 region has 13 residues. The V end was cut by 5 bases, the J end by 6 bases, with 14 bases between. The germline CDR1 and CDR2 sequences are SSHAT and FNYEAQ (reference sequence). Healthy Caucasians from Russia aged about 6 to 100 served as donors. Alongside a J-beta primer mix, a sample-barcoded 5' primer served in a second PCR lasting about 7 to 12 cycles. TCRdb reanalysed the 5' RACE reads using MiXCR and keeps one entry per CDR3 protein. In the table there are 920,000 or so distinct CDR3 sequences, 40% to 50% of which are singletons. This clonotype was found many times. Its specificity is unknown.

The chain couples TRBV7-7 to TRBJ2-7; D is undetermined. Sequencing was performed on blood. This receptor was taken from a woman aged 60-75 years in good health. The CDR3 reads CASSRRPGAEQYF. The DNA of the CDR3 is TGTGCCAGCAGCCGTCGACCGGGTGCCGAGCAGTACTTC.